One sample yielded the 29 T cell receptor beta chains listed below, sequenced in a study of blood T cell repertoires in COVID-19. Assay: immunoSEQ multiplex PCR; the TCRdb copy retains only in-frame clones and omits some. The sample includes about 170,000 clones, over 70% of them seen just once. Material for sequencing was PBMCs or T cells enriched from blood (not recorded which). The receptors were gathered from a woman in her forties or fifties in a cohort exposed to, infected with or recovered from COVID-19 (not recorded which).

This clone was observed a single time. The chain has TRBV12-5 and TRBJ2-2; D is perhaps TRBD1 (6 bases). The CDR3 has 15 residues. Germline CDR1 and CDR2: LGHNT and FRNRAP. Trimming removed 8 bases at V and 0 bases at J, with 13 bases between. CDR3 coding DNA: TGTGCTAGTTCGATAGGGGGATCGAACACCGGGGAGCTGTTTTTT. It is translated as CASSIGGSNTGELFF.

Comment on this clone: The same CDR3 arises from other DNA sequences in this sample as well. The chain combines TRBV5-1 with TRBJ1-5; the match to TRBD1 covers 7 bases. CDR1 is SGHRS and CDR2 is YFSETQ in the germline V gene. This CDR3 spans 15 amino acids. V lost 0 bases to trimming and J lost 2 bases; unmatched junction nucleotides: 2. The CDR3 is CASSLGQGGNQPQHF. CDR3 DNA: TGCGCCAGCAGCTTGGGGCAGGGGGGCAATCAGCCCCAGCATTTT. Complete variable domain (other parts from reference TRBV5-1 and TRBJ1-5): KAGVTQTPRYLIKTRGQQVTLSCSPISGHRSVSWYQQTPGQGLQFLFEYFSETQRNKGNFPGRFSGRQFSNSRSEMNVSTLELGDSALYLCASSLGQGGNQPQHFGDGTRLSIL.

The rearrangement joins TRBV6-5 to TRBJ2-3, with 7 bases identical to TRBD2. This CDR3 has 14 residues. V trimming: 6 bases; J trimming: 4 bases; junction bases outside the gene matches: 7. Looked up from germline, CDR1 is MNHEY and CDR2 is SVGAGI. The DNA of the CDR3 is TGTGCCAGCAGGCAACTAGCGCGGGCAGATACGCAGTATTTT. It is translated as CASRQLARADTQYF.

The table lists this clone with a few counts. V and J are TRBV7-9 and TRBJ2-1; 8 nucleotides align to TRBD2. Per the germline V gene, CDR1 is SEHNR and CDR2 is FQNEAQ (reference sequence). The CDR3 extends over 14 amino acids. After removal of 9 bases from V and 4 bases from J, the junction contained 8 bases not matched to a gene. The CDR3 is CASFFGLAYNEQFF. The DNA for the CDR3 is TGTGCCAGTTTTTTTGGACTAGCTTACAATGAGCAGTTCTTC.

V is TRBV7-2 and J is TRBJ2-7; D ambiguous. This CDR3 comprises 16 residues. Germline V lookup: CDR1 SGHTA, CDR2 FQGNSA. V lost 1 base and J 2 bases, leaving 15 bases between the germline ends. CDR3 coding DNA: TGTGCCAGCAGCTTAGGAGGCCGAAGAAGAGCCTACGAGCAGTACTTC. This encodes CASSLGGRRRAYEQYF.

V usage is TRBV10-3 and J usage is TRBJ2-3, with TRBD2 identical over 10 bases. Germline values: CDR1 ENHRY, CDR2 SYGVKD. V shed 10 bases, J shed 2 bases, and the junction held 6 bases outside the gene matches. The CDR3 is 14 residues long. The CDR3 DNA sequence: TGTGCCACCAAGCGGGAGGGGGACACAGATACGCAGTATTTT. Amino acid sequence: CATKREGDTDTQYF.

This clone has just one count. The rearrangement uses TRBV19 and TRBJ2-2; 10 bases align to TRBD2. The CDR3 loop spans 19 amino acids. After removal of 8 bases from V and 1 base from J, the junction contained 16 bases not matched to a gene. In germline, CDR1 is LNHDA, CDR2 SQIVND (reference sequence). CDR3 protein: CASAQKGLAGAVNTGELFF. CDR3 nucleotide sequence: TGTGCCAGTGCCCAAAAAGGCCTAGCGGGGGCCGTGAACACCGGGGAGCTGTTTTTT.

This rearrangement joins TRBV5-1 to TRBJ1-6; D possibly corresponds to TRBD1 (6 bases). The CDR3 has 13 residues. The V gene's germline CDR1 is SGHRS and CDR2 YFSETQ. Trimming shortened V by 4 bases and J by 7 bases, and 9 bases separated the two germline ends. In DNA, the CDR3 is TGCGCCAGCAGCCAAACAGGGAATTCACCCCTCCACTTT. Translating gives CASSQTGNSPLHF.

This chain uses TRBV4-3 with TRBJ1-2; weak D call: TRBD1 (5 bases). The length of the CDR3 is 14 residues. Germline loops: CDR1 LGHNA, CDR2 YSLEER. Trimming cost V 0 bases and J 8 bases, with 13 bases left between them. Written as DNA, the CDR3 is TGCGCCAGCAGCCAAGATCGGGGGGTTGGAGGCTACACCTTC. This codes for CASSQDRGVGGYTF.

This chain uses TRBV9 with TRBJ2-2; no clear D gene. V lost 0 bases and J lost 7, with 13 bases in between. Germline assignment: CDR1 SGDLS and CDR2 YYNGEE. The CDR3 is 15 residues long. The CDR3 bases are TGTGCCAGCAGCGTAGACCCTAGGAGTGGCGGGGAGCTGTTTTTT. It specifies CASSVDPRSGGELFF.

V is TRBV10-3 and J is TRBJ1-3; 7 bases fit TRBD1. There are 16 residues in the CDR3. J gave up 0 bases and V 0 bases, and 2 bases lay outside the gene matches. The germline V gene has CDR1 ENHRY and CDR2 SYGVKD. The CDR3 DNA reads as TGTGCCATCAGTGAGTCGGAGGGGGCCTCTGGAAACACCATATATTTT. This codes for CAISESEGASGNTIYF.

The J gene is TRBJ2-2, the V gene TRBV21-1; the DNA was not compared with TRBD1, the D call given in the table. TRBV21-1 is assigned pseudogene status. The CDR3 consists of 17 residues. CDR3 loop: CASSKGQGAVDTGELFF. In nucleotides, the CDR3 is TGTGCCAGCAGCAAGGGACAGGGGGCCGTCGACACCGGGGAGCTGTTTTTT.

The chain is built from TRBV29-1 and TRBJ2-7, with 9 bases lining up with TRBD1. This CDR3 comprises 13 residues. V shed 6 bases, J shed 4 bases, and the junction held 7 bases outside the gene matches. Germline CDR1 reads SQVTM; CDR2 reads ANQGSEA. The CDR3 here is CSVQTGQGYEQYF. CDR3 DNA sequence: TGCAGCGTCCAAACGGGACAGGGATACGAGCAGTACTTC.

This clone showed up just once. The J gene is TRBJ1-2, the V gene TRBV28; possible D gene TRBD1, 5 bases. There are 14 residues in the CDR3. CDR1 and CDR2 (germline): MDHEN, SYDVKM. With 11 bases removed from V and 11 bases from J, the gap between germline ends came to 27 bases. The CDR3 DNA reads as TGTGCCGCCAAGACCGCAGGAGACAGCGACCAATACACCTTC. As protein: CAAKTAGDSDQYTF.

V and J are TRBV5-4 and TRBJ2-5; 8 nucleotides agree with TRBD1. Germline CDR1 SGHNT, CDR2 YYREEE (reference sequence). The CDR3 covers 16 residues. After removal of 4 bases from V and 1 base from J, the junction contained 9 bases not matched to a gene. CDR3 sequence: CASSPRGTGIQETQYF. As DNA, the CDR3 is TGTGCCAGCAGCCCCCGCGGGACAGGCATCCAAGAGACCCAGTACTTC.

CDR3 coding DNA: TGTGCCAGCAGGCCCCTTTCAGGGGGACGAGCTAATAACTATGGCTACACCTTC. It translates to CASRPLSGGRANNYGYTF. The gene calls are TRBV7-9 and TRBJ1-2; 7 bases align to TRBD1. V shed 6 bases and J 1 base; nucleotides not matched to a gene: 17. CDR3 size: 18 residues. The germline V gene encodes CDR1 SEHNR and CDR2 FQNEAQ (reference sequence).

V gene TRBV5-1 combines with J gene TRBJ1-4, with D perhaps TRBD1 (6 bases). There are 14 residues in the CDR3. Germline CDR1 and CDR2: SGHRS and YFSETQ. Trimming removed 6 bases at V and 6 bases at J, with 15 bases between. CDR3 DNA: TGCGCCAGCACCAAGGACAGTCAAGATGAAAAACTGTTTTTT. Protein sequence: CASTKDSQDEKLFF.

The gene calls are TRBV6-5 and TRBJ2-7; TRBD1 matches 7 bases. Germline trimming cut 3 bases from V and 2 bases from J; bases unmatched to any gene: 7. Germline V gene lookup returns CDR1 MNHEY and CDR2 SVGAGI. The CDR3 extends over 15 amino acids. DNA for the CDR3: TGTGCCAGCAGTTATTCTGGACAGGCCACCTACGAGCAGTACTTC. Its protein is CASSYSGQATYEQYF.

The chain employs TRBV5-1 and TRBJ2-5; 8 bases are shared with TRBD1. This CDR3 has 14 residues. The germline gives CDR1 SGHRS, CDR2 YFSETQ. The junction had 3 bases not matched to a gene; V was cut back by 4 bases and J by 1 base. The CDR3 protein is CASSQDRVQETQYF. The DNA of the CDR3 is TGCGCCAGCAGCCAGGACAGGGTCCAAGAGACCCAGTACTTC.

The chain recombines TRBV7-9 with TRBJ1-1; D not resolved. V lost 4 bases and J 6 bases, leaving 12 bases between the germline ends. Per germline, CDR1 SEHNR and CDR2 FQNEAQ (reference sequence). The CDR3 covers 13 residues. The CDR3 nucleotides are TGTGCCAGCAGCTCCCCCCCGGGATCTGAAGCTTTCTTT. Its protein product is CASSSPPGSEAFF.

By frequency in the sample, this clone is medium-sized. The CDR3 loop reads CASSMELRQPQHF. The CDR3 DNA sequence: TGTGCCAGCAGTATGGAGTTACGTCAGCCCCAGCATTTT. This chain uses TRBV6-2 or TRBV6-3 with TRBJ1-5; D remains ambiguous. Trimming cost V 5 bases and J 6 bases, with 11 bases left between them. CDR3 length: 13 residues. Germline V CDR1 and CDR2: MNHEY, SVGEGT.

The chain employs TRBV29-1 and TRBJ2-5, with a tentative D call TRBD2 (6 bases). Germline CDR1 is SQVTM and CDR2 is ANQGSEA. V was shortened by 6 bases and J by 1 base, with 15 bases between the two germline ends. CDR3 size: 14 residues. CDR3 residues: CSVPSGPVQETQYF. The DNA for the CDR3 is TGCAGCGTCCCCAGCGGGCCTGTCCAAGAGACCCAGTACTTC. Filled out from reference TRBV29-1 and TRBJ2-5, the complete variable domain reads SAVISQKPSRDICQRGTSLTIQCQVDSQVTMMFWYRQQPGQSLTLIATANQGSEATYESGFVIDKFPISRPNLTFSTLTVSNMSPEDSSIYLCSVPSGPVQETQYFGPGTRLLVL.

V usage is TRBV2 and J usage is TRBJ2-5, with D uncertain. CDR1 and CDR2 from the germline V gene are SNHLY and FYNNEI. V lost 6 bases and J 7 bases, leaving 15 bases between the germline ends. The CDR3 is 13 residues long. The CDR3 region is CASRLGSTGTQYF. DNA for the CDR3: TGTGCCAGCAGGCTCGGATCCACGGGGACCCAGTACTTC.

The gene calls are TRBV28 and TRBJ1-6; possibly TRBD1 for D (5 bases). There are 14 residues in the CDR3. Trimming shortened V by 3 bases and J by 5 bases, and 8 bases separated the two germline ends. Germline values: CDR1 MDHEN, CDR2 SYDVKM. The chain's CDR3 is CASSLGGNNSPLHF. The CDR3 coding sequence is TGTGCCAGCAGTTTGGGGGGAAATAATTCACCCCTCCACTTT.

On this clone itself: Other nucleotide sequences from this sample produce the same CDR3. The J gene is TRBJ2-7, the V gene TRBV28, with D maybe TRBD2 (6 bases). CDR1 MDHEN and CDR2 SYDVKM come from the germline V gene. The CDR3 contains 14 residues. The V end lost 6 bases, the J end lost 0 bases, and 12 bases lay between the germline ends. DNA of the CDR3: TGTGCCAGCAGCTCCGGAGGGAACTCCTACGAGCAGTACTTC. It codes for CASSSGGNSYEQYF. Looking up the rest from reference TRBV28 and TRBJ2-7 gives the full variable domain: DVKVTQSSRYLVKRTGEKVFLECVQDMDHENMFWYRQDPGLGLRLIYFSYDVKMKEKGDIPEGYSVSREKKERFSLILESASTNQTSMYLCASSSGGNSYEQYFGPGTRLTVT.

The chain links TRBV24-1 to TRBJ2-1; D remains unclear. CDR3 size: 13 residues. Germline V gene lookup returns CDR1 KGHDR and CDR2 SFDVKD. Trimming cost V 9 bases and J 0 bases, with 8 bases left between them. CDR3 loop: CATAQNSYNEQFF. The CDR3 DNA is TGTGCCACCGCTCAGAACTCCTACAATGAGCAGTTCTTC.

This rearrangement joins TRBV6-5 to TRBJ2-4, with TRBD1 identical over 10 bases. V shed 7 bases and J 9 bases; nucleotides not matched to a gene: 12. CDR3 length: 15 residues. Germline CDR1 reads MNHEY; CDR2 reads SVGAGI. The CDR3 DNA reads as TGTGCCAGCACTCCGGGACAGGGGTGGAGGTTCATTCAGTACTTC. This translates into CASTPGQGWRFIQYF.

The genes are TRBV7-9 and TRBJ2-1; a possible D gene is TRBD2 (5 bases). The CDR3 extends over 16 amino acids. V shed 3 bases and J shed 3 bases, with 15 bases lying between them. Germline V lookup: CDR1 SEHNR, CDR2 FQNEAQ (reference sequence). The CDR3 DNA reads TGTGCCAGCAGCTTCACGGTAATAGCGCGCTACAATGAGCAGTTCTTC. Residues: CASSFTVIARYNEQFF.

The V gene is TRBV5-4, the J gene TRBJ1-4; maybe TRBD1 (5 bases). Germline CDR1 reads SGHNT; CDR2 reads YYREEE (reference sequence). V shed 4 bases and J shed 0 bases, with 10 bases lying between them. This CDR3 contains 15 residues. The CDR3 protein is CASSKDSTTNEKLFF. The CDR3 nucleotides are TGTGCCAGCAGCAAAGACAGCACAACTAATGAAAAACTGTTTTTT.